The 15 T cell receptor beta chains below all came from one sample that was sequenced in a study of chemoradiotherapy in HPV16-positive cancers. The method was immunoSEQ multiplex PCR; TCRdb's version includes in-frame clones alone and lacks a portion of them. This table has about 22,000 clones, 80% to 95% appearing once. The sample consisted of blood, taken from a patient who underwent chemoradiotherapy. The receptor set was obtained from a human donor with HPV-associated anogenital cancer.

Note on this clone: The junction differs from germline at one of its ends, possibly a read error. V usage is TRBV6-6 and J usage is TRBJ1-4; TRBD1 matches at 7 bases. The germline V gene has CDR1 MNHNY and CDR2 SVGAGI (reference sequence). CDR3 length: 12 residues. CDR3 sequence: CASSYEGRDSLF. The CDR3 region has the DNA TGTGCCAGCAGTTACGAGGGAAGGGACAGTCTTTTT.

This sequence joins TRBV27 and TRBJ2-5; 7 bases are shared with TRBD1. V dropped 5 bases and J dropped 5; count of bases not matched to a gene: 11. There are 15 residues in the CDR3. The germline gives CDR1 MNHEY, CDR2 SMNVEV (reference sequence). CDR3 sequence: CASSRDRVSVETQYF. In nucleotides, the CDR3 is TGTGCCAGCAGTCGAGACAGGGTTTCTGTGGAGACCCAGTACTTC.

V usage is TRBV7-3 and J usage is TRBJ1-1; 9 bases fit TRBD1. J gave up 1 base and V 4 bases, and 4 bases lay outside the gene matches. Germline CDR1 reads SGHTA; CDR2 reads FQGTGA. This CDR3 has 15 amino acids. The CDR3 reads CASSWGQGTNTEAFF. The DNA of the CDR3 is TGTGCCAGCAGCTGGGGACAGGGTACGAACACTGAAGCTTTCTTT.

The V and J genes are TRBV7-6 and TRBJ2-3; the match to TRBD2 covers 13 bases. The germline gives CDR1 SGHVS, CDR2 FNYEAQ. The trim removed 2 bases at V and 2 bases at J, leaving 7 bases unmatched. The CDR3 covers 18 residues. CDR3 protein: CASSLIGTSGTYTDTQYF. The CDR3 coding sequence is TGTGCCAGCAGCTTAATCGGGACTAGCGGGACCTACACAGATACGCAGTATTTT.

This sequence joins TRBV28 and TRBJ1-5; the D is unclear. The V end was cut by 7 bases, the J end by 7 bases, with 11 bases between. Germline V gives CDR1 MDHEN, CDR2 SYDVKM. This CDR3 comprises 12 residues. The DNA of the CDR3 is TGTGCCAGCACCCCTGGTGAGCAGCCCCAGCATTTT. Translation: CASTPGEQPQHF.

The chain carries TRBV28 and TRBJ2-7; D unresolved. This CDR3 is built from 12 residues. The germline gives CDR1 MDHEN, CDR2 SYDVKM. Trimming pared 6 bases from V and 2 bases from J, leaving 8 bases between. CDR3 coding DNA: TGTGCCAGCAGGGGTCTACCCTACGAGCAGTACTTC. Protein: CASRGLPYEQYF.

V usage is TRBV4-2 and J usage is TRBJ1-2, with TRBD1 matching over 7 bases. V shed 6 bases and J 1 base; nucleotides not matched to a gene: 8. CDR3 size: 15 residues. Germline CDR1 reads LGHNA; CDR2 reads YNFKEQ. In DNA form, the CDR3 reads TGTGCCAGCAGGCCCGGGACAGCTTTTAACTATGGCTACACCTTC. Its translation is CASRPGTAFNYGYTF.

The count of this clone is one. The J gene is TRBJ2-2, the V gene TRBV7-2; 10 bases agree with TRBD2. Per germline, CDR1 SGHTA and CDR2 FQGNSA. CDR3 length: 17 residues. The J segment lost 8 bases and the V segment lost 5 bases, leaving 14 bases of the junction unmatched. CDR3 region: CASSIGLAAAGGGELFF. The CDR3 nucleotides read TGTGCCAGCAGCATTGGACTAGCGGCTGCCGGTGGGGGGGAGCTGTTTTTT.

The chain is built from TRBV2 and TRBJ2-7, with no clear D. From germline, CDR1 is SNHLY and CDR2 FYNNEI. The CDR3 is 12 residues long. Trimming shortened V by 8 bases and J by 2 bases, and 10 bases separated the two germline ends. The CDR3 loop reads CASSRFTYEQYF. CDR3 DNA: TGTGCCAGCTCTCGCTTCACCTACGAGCAGTACTTC.

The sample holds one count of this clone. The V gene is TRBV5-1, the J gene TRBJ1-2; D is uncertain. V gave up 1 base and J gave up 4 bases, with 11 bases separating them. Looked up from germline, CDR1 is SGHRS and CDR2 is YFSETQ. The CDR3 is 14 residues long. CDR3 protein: CASSLTAAFYGYTF. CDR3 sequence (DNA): TGCGCCAGCAGCTTGACGGCAGCCTTCTATGGCTACACCTTC.

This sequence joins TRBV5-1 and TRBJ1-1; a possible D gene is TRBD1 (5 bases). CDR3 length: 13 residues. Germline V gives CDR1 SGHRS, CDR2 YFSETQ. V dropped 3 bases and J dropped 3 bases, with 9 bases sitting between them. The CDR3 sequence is CASSYLGDTEAFF. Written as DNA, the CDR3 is TGCGCCAGCAGCTACTTAGGGGACACTGAAGCTTTCTTT.

The CDR3 DNA follows: TGTGCCAGCGGGGATGACAGGGTCGGGTATGAAAAACTGTTTTTT. It yields the protein CASGDDRVGYEKLFF. V and J are TRBV6-1 and TRBJ1-4; 7 bases map to TRBD1. This CDR3 is 15 amino acids long. Per the germline V gene, CDR1 is MNHNS and CDR2 is SASEGT. The ends lost 8 bases at V and 6 bases at J; junction bases unmatched: 12.

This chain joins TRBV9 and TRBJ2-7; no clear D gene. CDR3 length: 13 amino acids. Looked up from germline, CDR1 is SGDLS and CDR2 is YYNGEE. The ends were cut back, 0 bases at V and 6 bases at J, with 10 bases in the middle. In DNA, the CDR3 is TGTGCCAGCAGCGTAGCGGTCGGTCGCGAGCAGTACTTC. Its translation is CASSVAVGREQYF.

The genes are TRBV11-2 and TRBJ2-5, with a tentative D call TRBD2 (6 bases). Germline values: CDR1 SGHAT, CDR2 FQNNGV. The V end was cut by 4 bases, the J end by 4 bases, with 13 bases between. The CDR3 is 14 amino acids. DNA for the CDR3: TGTGCCAGCAGCTGGGGAGGCGGTAGAGAGACCCAGTACTTC. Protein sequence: CASSWGGGRETQYF.

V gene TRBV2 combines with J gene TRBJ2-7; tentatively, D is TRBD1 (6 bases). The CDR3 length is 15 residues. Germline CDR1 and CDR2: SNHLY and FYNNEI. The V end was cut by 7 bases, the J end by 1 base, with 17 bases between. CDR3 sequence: CASTGLIRGSYEQYF. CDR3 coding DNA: TGTGCCAGCACCGGGTTGATCAGGGGATCCTACGAGCAGTACTTC.